This TCR beta chain was found in a study of T cell changes during pregnancy in multiple sclerosis. Germline V CDR1 and CDR2: MNHEY, SVGAGI. With V trimmed by 4 bases and J by 2 bases, 2 bases remained unmatched. The CDR3 is 14 amino acids. Clones were read by immunoSEQ multiplex PCR, and TCRdb kept only the in-frame ones, dropping some. There are around 69,000 clones in the sample; approximately 90% occur only once, and over 1% lies in the top ten. V is TRBV6-5 and J is TRBJ2-7; 10 nucleotides match TRBD1. The sequencing here drew on peripheral blood, taken in the third trimester of pregnancy. The clonotype was recovered from a female donor with multiple sclerosis, enrolled in a pregnancy study. CDR3 sequence (DNA): TGTGCCAGCAGTTTGGGACAGGGGACCTACGAGCAGTACTTC. Its protein is CASSLGQGTYEQYF.